The 8 T cell receptor beta chains in this list originate from one sample, sequenced in a study of beta chain features in type 1 diabetes. The isolated RNA, all of it, was reverse transcribed, so expressed TCRB transcripts were what got sequenced. Profiled with immunoSEQ multiplex PCR; TCRdb holds only in-frame clones, not every one. In the table there are 400,000 to 550,000 clones, approximately 10% of which are singletons. The specimen sequenced was naive CD4+ T cells from blood. These receptors were taken from a woman aged 18 to 35 in good health.

The chain has TRBV7-2 and TRBJ2-3; the D is unclear. The CDR3 sequence is 15 residues long. From germline, CDR1 is SGHTA and CDR2 FQGNSA. V lost 5 bases, J lost 0 bases, and 12 bases lay in between. The CDR3 bases are TGTGCCAGCAGCGCCACCCGGCTTAGCACAGATACGCAGTATTTT. The encoded protein is CASSATRLSTDTQYF.

This sequence joins TRBV29-1 and TRBJ2-3; TRBD2 agrees at 11 bases. Trimming cost V 5 bases and J 0 bases; bases outside gene matches: 7. The CDR3 spans 16 residues. Per the germline V gene, CDR1 is SQVTM and CDR2 is ANQGSEA. The CDR3: CSVLLAGGPSTDTQYF. DNA for the CDR3: TGCAGCGTTCTCCTAGCGGGGGGTCCCAGCACAGATACGCAGTATTTT.

This clone has just a few counts. This chain uses TRBV15 with TRBJ1-5; 9 bases are a match to TRBD1. The ends lost 4 bases at V and 7 bases at J; junction bases unmatched: 5. The CDR3 has 14 amino acids. Germline lookup yields CDR1 LNHNV and CDR2 YYDKDF (reference sequence). The CDR3 reads CATSTGTGPQPQHF. CDR3 in DNA: TGTGCCACCAGCACCGGGACAGGGCCACAGCCCCAGCATTTT. The full variable domain, rest sourced from reference TRBV15 and TRBJ1-5, is DAMVIQNPRYQVTQFGKPVTLSCSQTLNHNVMYWYQQKSSQAPKLLFHYYDKDFNNEADTPDNFQSRRPNTSFCFLDIRSPGLGDTAMYLCATSTGTGPQPQHFGDGTRLSIL.

Only a few counts were recorded for this clone. This chain joins TRBV19 and TRBJ1-5; 8 bases align to TRBD1. CDR1 is LNHDA and CDR2 is SQIVND in the germline V gene (reference sequence). The V gene end was trimmed by 8 bases and the J gene end by 2 bases; junction bases not matched to a gene: 8. CDR3 size: 15 residues. The CDR3 here is CASCKPGQGNQPQHF. CDR3 in DNA: TGTGCCAGTTGTAAACCGGGACAGGGCAATCAGCCCCAGCATTTT.

This clone was observed a handful of times. As DNA, the CDR3 is TGTGCCAGCAGTTACAACAGAGATACGCAGTATTTT. Amino acids: CASSYNRDTQYF. The chain recombines TRBV27 with TRBJ2-3; D unresolved. The length of the CDR3 is 12 residues. Germline CDR1 MNHEY, CDR2 SMNVEV (reference sequence). With 4 bases removed from V and 5 bases from J, the gap between germline ends came to 7 bases.

This clone has at least ten counts. The chain is built from TRBV7-9 and TRBJ1-1; TRBD1 might be the D (5 bases). This CDR3 has 13 amino acids. V lost 8 bases and J lost 4, with 14 bases in between. The V gene's germline CDR1 is SEHNR and CDR2 FQNEAQ (reference sequence). Here the CDR3 DNA reads TGTGCCAGCGCCAGGGCTGATGGCACTGAAGCTTTCTTT. It translates to CASARADGTEAFF.

The rearrangement joins TRBV2 to TRBJ2-3; the match to TRBD2 covers 8 bases. The CDR3 covers 18 residues. The germline CDR1 and CDR2 sequences are SNHLY and FYNNEI. With 1 base clipped from V and 5 bases from J, the junction kept 14 bases outside the gene matches. The CDR3 nucleotides read TGTGCCAGCAGTGAAGAATTCGGGAGGGGGAGATCCGGAGATACGCAGTATTTT. It translates to CASSEEFGRGRSGDTQYF.

This clone has only a few counts. The chain joins TRBV25-1 to TRBJ1-2; D call uncertain. Germline V CDR1 and CDR2: MGHDK, SYGVNS. There are 15 residues in the CDR3. V was pared by 2 bases and J by 1 base, with 11 bases between. For the CDR3, the DNA is TGTGCCAGCAGTGAAACGGTTTTGGGTAACTATGGCTACACCTTC. Amino acids: CASSETVLGNYGYTF.